A selection of T cell receptor beta chains follows, all from one sample in a study of human T cells and chemical hapten exposure. TCRdb recomputed calls from the RACE reads with MiXCR, one row per CDR3 protein. The sample lists 95,000 to 150,000 distinct CDR3 sequences, approximately 11% seen once, with 2% to 2.5% in the top ten. The material sequenced was whole blood, taken in connection with sensitization to the hapten diphenylcyclopropenone (DPC). These receptors came from a woman in her forties or fifties with alopecia areata. Some clones in this sample may be carry-over from other donors' samples. The CDR3 runs from the conserved cysteine through the conserved F or W. The order of the fields is clone size, D gene, J gene, V gene, CDR3 protein, CDR3 DNA. A D gene is named only where the DNA matches it firmly. The size entry is marked missing in some rows and otherwise reads once, few, many or a size class.

>.|.|TRBJ1-2|TRBV6-2/TRBV6-3
CASSPPGGVYYGYTF
TGTGCCAGCAGTCCCCCGGGGGGGGTCTACTATGGCTACACCTTC
>many|TRBD1|TRBJ1-4|TRBV2
CASSDRTGNEKLFF
TGTGCCAGCAGTGATCGGACAGGGAATGAAAAACTGTTTTTT
>few|.|TRBJ2-7|TRBV6-6
CATRLVDEQYF
TGTGCCACCCGATTAGTTGACGAGCAGTACTTC
>few|.|TRBJ2-3|TRBV11-2
CASSPGLGGTQYF
TGTGCCAGCAGCCCAGGTCTTGGGGGTACGCAGTATTTT
>few|TRBD2|TRBJ2-1|TRBV30
CASGRVDEQFF
TGTGCCTCCGGGAGGGTCGATGAGCAGTTCTTC
>few|TRBD1|TRBJ2-7|TRBV6-5
CASSYLPRTGSEQYF
TGTGCCAGCAGTTACTTACCCCGGACAGGTAGCGAGCAGTACTTC
>few|TRBD1|TRBJ1-2|TRBV5-5
CASSLYPGQGASGYTF
TGTGCCAGCAGCCTTTATCCGGGACAGGGGGCTAGTGGCTACACCTTC
>many|TRBD2|TRBJ2-3|TRBV29-1
CSVLTSPHPTDTQYF
TGCAGCGTCCTGACTAGCCCGCATCCCACAGATACGCAGTATTTT
>.|TRBD1|TRBJ1-1|TRBV27
CASSFGTGSPEAFF
TGTGCCAGCAGTTTCGGGACAGGGTCCCCGGAAGCTTTCTTT
>.|TRBD1|TRBJ1-1|TRBV29-1
CSSRTGGSWGSEAFF
TGCAGCTCTAGGACAGGGGGCAGCTGGGGCTCTGAAGCTTTCTTT
>.|.|TRBJ1-5|TRBV12-3/TRBV12-4
CASSLRQGEQPQHF
TGTGCCAGCAGTTTACGGCAGGGAGAGCAGCCCCAGCATTTT
>few|.|TRBJ1-1|TRBV18
CASSPRSGNTEAFF
TGTGCCAGCTCACCACGGTCGGGGAACACTGAAGCTTTCTTT
>.|.|TRBJ1-4|TRBV12-3/TRBV12-4
CASSPTWVVSHEKLFF
TGTGCCAGCAGCCCTACCTGGGTGGTAAGCCACGAAAAACTGTTTTTT
>.|.|TRBJ2-7|TRBV13
CASSPRAWGEDEQYF
TGTGCCAGCAGCCCAAGGGCTTGGGGTGAGGACGAGCAGTACTTC
>.|.|TRBJ1-1|TRBV7-2
CASIRDNTEAFF
TGTGCCAGCATCAGAGACAACACTGAAGCTTTCTTT
>few|TRBD2|TRBJ2-3|TRBV6-2/TRBV6-3
CASRSGYPDTQYF
TGTGCCAGCCGTAGCGGGTATCCAGATACGCAGTATTTT
>few|.|TRBJ1-2|TRBV5-5
CASSLDRKSGGYTF
TGTGCCAGCAGCTTGGACAGGAAAAGCGGTGGCTACACCTTC
>.|.|TRBJ2-2|TRBV5-8
CASSTRLKPGELFF
TGTGCCAGCAGCACCAGACTAAAACCCGGGGAGCTGTTTTTT
>.|.|TRBJ1-5|TRBV6-6
CASSSSGQVNQPQHF
TGTGCCAGCAGCAGTTCCGGCCAGGTCAATCAGCCCCAGCATTTT
>.|.|TRBJ2-5|TRBV7-2
CASSPFSGTRETQYF
TGTGCCAGCAGCCCATTCTCCGGGACGCGAGAGACCCAGTACTTC
>many|TRBD1|TRBJ2-6|TRBV7-2
CASSPLGGQSYSGANVLTF
TGTGCCAGCAGCCCTCTTGGGGGACAGTCTTACTCTGGGGCCAACGTCCTGACTTTC
>few|.|TRBJ2-1|TRBV6-4
CASSEETGYEQFF
TGTGCCAGCAGTGAAGAGACCGGGTATGAGCAGTTCTTC
>few|.|TRBJ2-3|TRBV7-8
CASSFLWDTQYF
TGTGCCAGCAGCTTTCTCTGGGATACGCAGTATTTT
>.|TRBD1|TRBJ2-1|TRBV7-9
CAGSRPDRGLLQFF
TGTGCCGGCAGCCGTCCGGACAGGGGGCTCCTCCAGTTCTTC
>few|TRBD2|TRBJ2-3|TRBV15
CATRLGGVDTQYF
TGTGCCACCAGATTGGGGGGGGTAGATACGCAGTATTTT